Shown below are 6 T cell receptor beta chains from a single sample sequenced in a study of blood T cell repertoires in COVID-19 (dated by TCRdb to 2018 to 2021). Library creation used the immunoSEQ multiplex PCR assay. Sourced from immuneACCESS, this table was stored by TCRdb with only in-frame sequences that have V and J called. A share of the clones is absent; for the studies checked, an unresolved V gene accounts for under half, and the remainder has no known explanation. The sample records some 180,000 clones, around 80% of which are singletons. The top ten hold roughly 2.8% of the sample. Sequencing was done on a sample of peripheral blood. The receptor set was obtained from an elderly woman with active or convalescent COVID-19.

The V gene is TRBV4-3, the J gene TRBJ2-6; the D gene is possibly TRBD2 (5 bases). V was clipped by 0 bases and J by 0 bases, with 18 bases between them. The CDR3 covers 20 residues. The germline gives CDR1 LGHNA, CDR2 YSLEER. This CDR3 is CASSQDVGLRSVSGANVLTF. CDR3 in DNA: TGCGCCAGCAGCCAAGACGTAGGACTCCGATCGGTCTCTGGGGCCAACGTCCTGACTTTC.

In this sample, this clone turned up a few times. The chain recombines TRBV6-2 or TRBV6-3 with TRBJ1-2, with a possible D match to TRBD1 (5 bases). Germline V gene lookup returns CDR1 MNHEY and CDR2 SVGEGT. The CDR3 has 12 amino acids. The V end lost 6 bases, the J end lost 4 bases, and 9 bases lay between the germline ends. The CDR3 sequence is CASSLDSYGYTF. CDR3 in DNA: TGTGCCAGCAGCCTCGACAGCTATGGCTACACCTTC.

The rearrangement uses TRBV5-6 and TRBJ2-7; D unclear. V shed 0 bases and J shed 2 bases, with 9 bases lying between them. CDR1 and CDR2 from the germline V gene are SGHDT and YYEEEE. The CDR3 sequence is 14 residues long. For the CDR3, the DNA is TGTGCCAGCAGCTTGGCAGGCTCCGCCTACGAGCAGTACTTC. Amino acids: CASSLAGSAYEQYF.

As concerns this clone: Other nucleotide sequences from this sample produce the same CDR3. The V call is TRBV29-1, the J call TRBJ1-5; D is perhaps TRBD1 (6 bases). V was shortened by 4 bases and J by 1 base, with 8 bases between the two germline ends. The CDR3 spans 13 residues. CDR1 and CDR2 from the germline V gene are SQVTM and ANQGSEA. The CDR3 loop reads CSVARGSNQPQHF. The CDR3 bases are TGCAGCGTTGCAAGGGGGAGCAATCAGCCCCAGCATTTT.

This clone has just a few counts. The rearrangement links TRBV27 to TRBJ1-1; 12 nucleotides agree with TRBD1. The CDR3 has 16 residues. J lost 6 bases, V lost 3 bases, and 8 bases had no gene match. Germline values: CDR1 MNHEY, CDR2 SMNVEV (reference sequence). The CDR3 is CASSLGQGARAAEAFF. The CDR3 DNA follows: TGTGCCAGCAGTTTGGGACAGGGGGCGAGAGCTGCTGAAGCTTTCTTT.

The V gene is TRBV2, the J gene TRBJ2-3, with D possibly TRBD1 on 5 matching bases. CDR1 and CDR2 from the germline V gene are SNHLY and FYNNEI. The ends were cut back, 6 bases at V and 1 base at J, with 14 bases in the middle. This CDR3 is built from 15 residues. This chain's CDR3 is CASSDWGSRTDTQYF. CDR3 DNA: TGTGCCAGCAGCGACTGGGGCAGCCGCACAGATACGCAGTATTTT.